The TCR beta chain described here comes from a study of CD8 T cells in Susac syndrome. There are 15 residues in the CDR3. The J segment lost 5 bases and the V segment lost 0 bases, leaving 5 bases of the junction unmatched. Looked up from germline, CDR1 is SGDLS and CDR2 is YYNGEE. Sequencing of TCR beta was carried out in blood CD8+ and CD4+ T cells. The RNA, about 0.45 to 1 ug, was put through reverse transcription using random hexamers. The amplification used immunoSEQ multiplex PCR on TCR beta CDR3; it spanned 54 Vbeta and 13 Jbeta. TCRdb re-derived calls from the immunoSEQ multiplex PCR reads in MiXCR, one entry per CDR3 protein. The sample lists 100,000 to 150,000 distinct CDR3 sequences; 85% to 95% were seen once.

Sample: CD8+ T cells from PBMCs. This chain connects TRBV9 to TRBJ2-3, with TRBD2 matching 8 bases. The sequence derives from a human donor with multiple sclerosis. This chain's CDR3 is CASSVDGTRIDTQYF. The CDR3, as DNA: TGTGCCAGCAGCGTAGATGGGACTAGGATAGATACGCAGTATTTT.